The 9 T cell receptor beta chains below were found in one sample sequenced in a study of CD8 T cells in ankylosing spondylitis. TCRdb re-derived calls from the 5' RACE reads in MiXCR, one entry per CDR3 protein. The data hold under 200,000 distinct CDR3 sequences, with around 10% observed a single time. The sequenced sample consisted of blood, either unsorted or a sorted T cell fraction (not recorded which). Every receptor here comes from a male donor with ankylosing spondylitis or in good health (not recorded which).

CDR3 in amino acids: CASTGLAEETQYF. DNA for the CDR3: TGCGCCTCAACTGGGCTAGCGGAAGAGACCCAGTACTTC. The gene calls are TRBV5-1 and TRBJ2-5, with 7 bases identical to TRBD2. Germline V lookup: CDR1 SGHRS, CDR2 YFSETQ. V lost 10 bases and J lost 3; bases outside the gene matches: 9. The CDR3 totals 13 residues.

The chain combines TRBV7-9 with TRBJ2-5; TRBD2 aligns across 9 bases. CDR1 SEHNR and CDR2 FQNEAQ come from the germline V gene (reference sequence). The CDR3 length is 14 residues. V lost 3 bases and J lost 5; bases outside the gene matches: 4. The CDR3 sequence is CASSFPSGVETQYF. The CDR3 DNA follows: TGTGCCAGCAGCTTCCCTAGCGGGGTTGAGACCCAGTACTTC.

CDR3 coding DNA: TGTGCCAGCAGCTTTGTAGGGGCAGACTTTATGTCGGGGGCCAACGTCCTGACTTTC. Its protein product is CASSFVGADFMSGANVLTF. The J gene is TRBJ2-6, the V gene TRBV11-1, with D possibly being TRBD1 (5 bases). The germline V gene has CDR1 SGHAT and CDR2 FQDESV (reference sequence). Trimming removed 3 bases at V and 4 bases at J, with 22 bases between. The CDR3 totals 19 residues.

This clonotype came up a few times. CDR3 coding DNA: TGTGCCAGCAGCCTCCGGGACACCGTACGGGGCACTGAAGCTTTCTTT. Translated: CASSLRDTVRGTEAFF. The chain recombines TRBV7-8 with TRBJ1-1; tentative D call: TRBD1 (6 bases). CDR3 size: 16 residues. Germline V gene lookup returns CDR1 SGHVS and CDR2 FQNEAQ. V lost 5 bases to trimming and J lost 4 bases, with 20 bases between them.

This clonotype was recorded a few times. The rearrangement links TRBV24-1 to TRBJ2-7; 8 nucleotides align to TRBD2. The CDR3 extends over 15 amino acids. The germline CDR1 and CDR2 sequences are KGHDR and SFDVKD. J was trimmed by 2 bases and V by 1 base; bases with no gene match: 3. The CDR3 DNA reads as TGTGCCACCAGTGATTTCAGCGGGGGCACCTACGAGCAGTACTTC. It translates to CATSDFSGGTYEQYF.

This clonotype was detected many times. V and J are TRBV29-1 and TRBJ1-1; 10 nucleotides line up with TRBD1. Germline V gene data show CDR1 as SQVTM and CDR2 as ANQGSEA. V gave up 3 bases and J gave up 1 base; unmatched junction bases: 8. The CDR3 is made up of 16 amino acids. CDR3 DNA sequence: TGCAGCGTTGACCGGGACAGGGGAAACGAGAACACTGAAGCTTTCTTT. Translated: CSVDRDRGNENTEAFF.

The sample holds a few counts of this clonotype. V and J are TRBV7-9 and TRBJ1-1; D is ambiguous. The germline V gene has CDR1 SEHNR and CDR2 FQNEAQ (reference sequence). This CDR3 comprises 12 residues. V gave up 4 bases and J gave up 5 bases, with 8 bases separating them. The CDR3 DNA is TGTGCCAGCAGCTACTTAATTACTGAAGCTTTCTTT. Its translation is CASSYLITEAFF. The full variable domain, rest sourced from reference TRBV7-9 and TRBJ1-1, is DTGVSQNPRHKITKRGQNVTFRCDPISEHNRLYWYRQTLGQGPEFLTYFQNEAQLEKSRLLSDRFSAERPKGSFSTLEIQRTEQGDSAMYLCASSYLITEAFFGQGTRLTVV.

This clonotype was observed many times. The V gene is TRBV20-1, the J gene TRBJ2-7; 10 bases are shared with TRBD2. The germline V gene encodes CDR1 DFQATT and CDR2 SNEGSKA (reference sequence). The CDR3 loop spans 11 amino acids. Trimming took 7 bases from V and 4 from J; bases not matched to a gene: 1. CDR3 sequence reads: CSVSGRYEQYF. CDR3 nucleotide sequence: TGCAGTGTTAGCGGGAGGTACGAGCAGTACTTC.

V and J are TRBV24-1 and TRBJ2-5, with D perhaps TRBD2 (7 bases). The CDR3 runs 15 residues. Germline V gene sequence: CDR1 KGHDR, CDR2 SFDVKD. V shed 9 bases and J shed 5 bases, with 21 bases lying between them. The chain's CDR3 is CATSAGAKASETQYF. In DNA form, the CDR3 reads TGTGCCACCTCCGCGGGGGCGAAGGCCAGCGAGACCCAGTACTTC.